These 29 T cell receptor beta chains were all obtained from the same sample, sequenced in a study of blood T cell repertoires in COVID-19 (dated by TCRdb to the early 2020s). Libraries were constructed by the immunoSEQ multiplex PCR assay. Imported from immuneACCESS, the table was reduced by TCRdb to in-frame sequences with V and J called. These copies leave out some clones; in studies compared against another copy, an unresolved V gene accounts for under half, and the cause of the remainder is not known. The sample includes some 180,000 clones, with around 85% observed a single time. The ten most abundant clones make up 6.2% of the sample. The sequenced sample consisted of PBMCs or T cells enriched from blood (not recorded which). All receptors derive from a man in his forties who had recovered from COVID-19.

The chain has TRBV15 and TRBJ2-2, with 7 bases fitting TRBD2. Per germline, CDR1 LNHNV and CDR2 YYDKDF (reference sequence). The V segment lost 5 bases and the J segment 6 bases; nucleotides outside the gene matches: 6. The CDR3 is 14 residues long. CDR3: CATSGGGPAGELFF. For the CDR3, the DNA is TGTGCCACCAGCGGGGGGGGTCCAGCCGGGGAGCTGTTTTTT.

The genes are TRBV19 and TRBJ2-2, with TRBD2 matching 10 bases. The CDR3 consists of 17 residues. The V gene end was trimmed by 0 bases and the J gene end by 7 bases; junction bases not matched to a gene: 8. Germline V CDR1 and CDR2: LNHDA, SQIVND (reference sequence). The CDR3: CASSIDGLAGAVGELFF. The CDR3 nucleotides read TGTGCCAGTAGTATAGATGGGCTAGCGGGAGCGGTCGGGGAGCTGTTTTTT.

The CDR3 loop is CASTSRDGLIPETQYF. The DNA for the CDR3 is TGTGCCAGCACCTCCCGGGACGGACTAATTCCGGAGACCCAGTACTTC. The chain is built from TRBV5-5 and TRBJ2-5; the D gene is possibly TRBD2 (6 bases). The CDR3 is 16 residues long. Germline loops: CDR1 SGHKS, CDR2 YYEKEE (reference sequence). The germline V and J ends were trimmed by 6 bases and 5 bases, with 23 bases remaining between them.

This chain joins TRBV11-3 and TRBJ2-2; 8 nucleotides match TRBD1. The CDR3 extends over 16 amino acids. V trimming: 7 bases; J trimming: 0 bases; junction bases outside the gene matches: 7. From germline, CDR1 is SGHNT and CDR2 YENEEA. CDR3 sequence reads: CASTAMTGANTGELFF. In nucleotides, the CDR3 is TGTGCCAGCACCGCGATGACAGGGGCGAACACCGGGGAGCTGTTTTTT.

This sequence joins TRBV6-5 and TRBJ1-1, with 7 bases matching TRBD1. Germline-derived CDR1 and CDR2 are MNHEY and SVGAGI. The CDR3 extends over 16 amino acids. The junction had 10 bases not matched to a gene; V was cut back by 4 bases and J by 2 bases. CDR3 in DNA: TGTGCCAGCAGTTCATACAGGGGAGAGAGAAACACTGAAGCTTTCTTT. Protein: CASSSYRGERNTEAFF.

In the case of this clone: The same CDR3 can be traced to other DNA sequences in this sample. V and J are TRBV5-1 and TRBJ1-1, with D perhaps TRBD1 (6 bases). This CDR3 comprises 15 residues. Trimming shortened V by 0 bases and J by 4 bases, and 13 bases separated the two germline ends. Germline V lookup: CDR1 SGHRS, CDR2 YFSETQ. The CDR3 sequence: CASSLGPGVSTEAFF. CDR3 sequence (DNA): TGCGCCAGCAGCTTGGGTCCAGGGGTGAGCACTGAAGCTTTCTTT.

V and J are TRBV27 and TRBJ1-3; D call uncertain. Looked up from germline, CDR1 is MNHEY and CDR2 is SMNVEV (reference sequence). Trimming stripped 0 bases from V and 4 bases from J, with 7 bases between. This CDR3 has 14 amino acids. CDR3 sequence: CASSLSWRGNTIYF. The CDR3 region has the DNA TGTGCCAGCAGTTTATCGTGGAGAGGAAACACCATATATTTT.

The chain joins TRBV9 to TRBJ2-7, with 7 bases identical to TRBD2. Germline V gives CDR1 SGDLS, CDR2 YYNGEE. There are 16 residues in the CDR3. Trimming cost V 2 bases and J 5 bases; bases outside gene matches: 13. The DNA for the CDR3 is TGTGCCAGCAGCGTCAGAGGGAGCGGGGTTCAGAACGAGCAGTACTTC. This sequence encodes CASSVRGSGVQNEQYF.

This clone was counted many times. V usage is TRBV18 and J usage is TRBJ2-2; TRBD1 matches 8 bases. This CDR3 spans 14 amino acids. Losses at the gene ends were 3 bases for V and 4 bases for J; bases not matched to a gene: 1. Germline CDR1 and CDR2: KGHSH and LQKENI. The CDR3: CASSPGQGTGELFF. CDR3 in DNA: TGTGCCAGCTCACCCGGACAGGGCACCGGGGAGCTGTTTTTT.

The chain is built from TRBV12-3 or TRBV12-4 and TRBJ1-1, with D unclear. Trimming cost V 8 bases and J 6 bases, with 16 bases left between them. This CDR3 is 13 amino acids long. In nucleotides, the CDR3 is TGTGCCAGCGTCCGGGGAGTTACAGCTGAAGCTTTCTTT. Its translation: CASVRGVTAEAFF.

The chain has TRBV6-2 or TRBV6-3 and TRBJ2-7; 9 bases match TRBD1. Germline trimming cut 6 bases from V and 2 bases from J; bases unmatched to any gene: 8. Germline V CDR1 and CDR2: MNHEY, SVGEGT. The CDR3 sequence is 15 residues long. CDR3 in DNA: TGTGCCAGCAGCCCCCCGGGACAGGGAACCTACGAGCAGTACTTC. Translating it yields CASSPPGQGTYEQYF.

The CDR3 region has the DNA TGTGCCAGTAGTATAGGGGCAGGCCGATTCCTTTCTGGGGCCAACGTCCTGACTTTC. Translated: CASSIGAGRFLSGANVLTF. The genes are TRBV19 and TRBJ2-6, with D uncertain. Germline lookup yields CDR1 LNHDA and CDR2 SQIVND (reference sequence). V gave up 1 base and J gave up 1 base, with 17 bases separating them. The CDR3 sequence is 19 residues long.

The chain is built from TRBV19 and TRBJ2-3, with 9 bases that match TRBD2. Looked up from germline, CDR1 is LNHDA and CDR2 is SQIVND (reference sequence). The CDR3 sequence is 17 residues long. The trim removed 6 bases at V and 4 bases at J, leaving 14 bases unmatched. CDR3 coding DNA: TGTGCCAGTAGCGCGACAGGGACTAGCAAAGTCCCAGATACGCAGTATTTT. As protein: CASSATGTSKVPDTQYF. Full variable domain (rest looked up from reference TRBV19 and TRBJ2-3): DGGITQSPKYLFRKEGQNVTLSCEQNLNHDAMYWYRQDPGQGLRLIYYSQIVNDFQKGDIAEGYSVSREKKESFPLTVTSAQKNPTAFYLCASSATGTSKVPDTQYFGPGTRLTVL.

The V call is TRBV5-7, the J call TRBJ1-5, with 7 bases aligning to TRBD1. TRBV5-7 is known as an ORF, though its function is uncertain. The CDR3 is 16 residues long. Trimming removed 4 bases from V and 1 base from J; junction bases left unmatched: 8. Written as DNA, the CDR3 is TGTGCCAGCAGCCCGGCGGGGACAGAAAGCAATCAGCCCCAGCATTTT. Encoded protein: CASSPAGTESNQPQHF.

By frequency in the sample, this clone is medium-sized (0.01 to 0.1%). The CDR3 sequence is CASSFTGGKETQYF. For the CDR3, the DNA is TGTGCCAGCAGTTTCACAGGGGGGAAAGAGACCCAGTACTTC. V and J are TRBV28 and TRBJ2-5, with 8 bases identical to TRBD1. Germline values: CDR1 MDHEN, CDR2 SYDVKM. The CDR3 runs 14 residues. V lost 3 bases, J lost 3 bases, and 3 bases stayed unmatched.

V and J are TRBV14 and TRBJ1-1; D unclear. Germline assignment: CDR1 SGHDN and CDR2 FVKESK. Trimming removed 5 bases from V and 5 bases from J, with 12 bases in between. This CDR3 has 13 amino acids. In DNA, the CDR3 is TGTGCCAGCAGCTCATTCGGCGGAACTGAAGCTTTCTTT. It is translated as CASSSFGGTEAFF.

The chain recombines TRBV19 with TRBJ1-5; D not certain. The CDR3 spans 15 residues. V shed 0 bases and J shed 2 bases, with 8 bases lying between them. Germline assignment: CDR1 LNHDA and CDR2 SQIVND (reference sequence). Here the CDR3 reads CASSIDRGGNQPQHF. CDR3 sequence (DNA): TGTGCCAGTAGTATAGATCGGGGAGGCAATCAGCCCCAGCATTTT. Supplemented by reference TRBV19 and TRBJ1-5, the full variable domain reads DGGITQSPKYLFRKEGQNVTLSCEQNLNHDAMYWYRQDPGQGLRLIYYSQIVNDFQKGDIAEGYSVSREKKESFPLTVTSAQKNPTAFYLCASSIDRGGNQPQHFGDGTRLSIL.

J is TRBJ2-7 and V is TRBV9; 9 nucleotides agree with TRBD2. This CDR3 region has 15 residues. The trim removed 5 bases at V and 1 base at J, leaving 7 bases unmatched. Germline V gives CDR1 SGDLS, CDR2 YYNGEE. The chain's CDR3 is CASSAGGDPSYEQYF. Here the CDR3 DNA reads TGTGCCAGCAGTGCGGGGGGGGACCCATCCTACGAGCAGTACTTC.

The V and J genes are TRBV5-4 and TRBJ1-4; D gene uncertain. Germline CDR1 reads SGHNT; CDR2 reads YYREEE (reference sequence). This CDR3 spans 15 amino acids. Trimming shortened V by 3 bases and J by 0 bases, and 9 bases separated the two germline ends. In nucleotides, the CDR3 is TGTGCCAGCAGCTACGCTGAGGCAACTAATGAAAAACTGTTTTTT. Amino acid sequence: CASSYAEATNEKLFF.

J is TRBJ1-2 and V is TRBV6-5; D is undetermined. The CDR3 spans 14 residues. V lost 7 bases to trimming and J lost 4 bases, with 16 bases between them. Germline V gives CDR1 MNHEY, CDR2 SVGAGI. In DNA, the CDR3 is TGTGCCAGCAAACTTAGGGAGTGGGGCTATGGCTACACCTTC. Protein sequence: CASKLREWGYGYTF.

The count of this clone is one. The rearrangement uses TRBV2 and TRBJ1-5, with D perhaps TRBD1 (6 bases). Germline assignment: CDR1 SNHLY and CDR2 FYNNEI. The CDR3 is 13 amino acids. Between the trimmed V and J ends, which lost 5 bases and 6 bases, there was a span of 11 bases. The CDR3 DNA is TGTGCCAGCAGTTCGGCCAGGGGTCAGCCCCAGCATTTT. Amino acid sequence: CASSSARGQPQHF.

V and J are TRBV3-1 (or the pseudogene TRBV3-2) and TRBJ1-1; D not certain. The CDR3 sequence is 15 residues long. Deletions cut 1 base from V and 0 bases from J, with 9 bases between. Looked up from germline, CDR1 is LGHDT and CDR2 is YNNKEL (reference sequence). The CDR3 spells CASSQGSVMNTEAFF. CDR3 nucleotides: TGTGCCAGCAGCCAAGGTTCGGTCATGAACACTGAAGCTTTCTTT.

The chain links TRBV29-1 to TRBJ1-1; D is perhaps TRBD1 (5 bases). The CDR3 totals 13 residues. V lost 5 bases to trimming and J lost 4 bases, with 14 bases between them. In germline, CDR1 is SQVTM, CDR2 ANQGSEA. CDR3 sequence: CSVIRTSITEAFF. The CDR3, as DNA: TGCAGCGTTATCCGGACATCCATCACTGAAGCTTTCTTT.

This rearrangement joins TRBV28 to TRBJ2-2; maybe TRBD1 (6 bases). V was trimmed by 6 bases and J by 6 bases, leaving 17 bases between them. Germline-derived CDR1 and CDR2 are MDHEN and SYDVKM. The CDR3 has 15 residues. For the CDR3, the DNA is TGTGCCAGCAGCCCTACAGGGAACAACGCCGGGGAGCTGTTTTTT. Protein: CASSPTGNNAGELFF.

This chain joins TRBV11-3 and TRBJ2-3; TRBD2 matches at 9 bases. Germline-derived CDR1 and CDR2 are SGHNT and YENEEA. This CDR3 is built from 16 residues. Losses at the gene ends were 7 bases for V and 2 bases for J; bases not matched to a gene: 10. CDR3 sequence (DNA): TGTGCCAGCACCACGGGGGGACTAGCCGTCACAGATACGCAGTATTTT. Protein sequence: CASTTGGLAVTDTQYF.

The chain combines TRBV9 with TRBJ2-1; 10 bases match TRBD1. With V trimmed by 4 bases and J by 7 bases, 8 bases remained unmatched. This CDR3 is 15 amino acids long. Per germline, CDR1 SGDLS and CDR2 YYNGEE. Here the CDR3 reads CASSPRQGANNEQFF. DNA of the CDR3: TGTGCCAGCAGCCCGAGACAGGGGGCTAATAATGAGCAGTTCTTC.

This clone was counted a few times. In DNA form, the CDR3 reads TGTGCCAGCAGCGCCTCTCGGGGGGCCCCCTACGAGCAGTACTTC. Its protein product is CASSASRGAPYEQYF. The chain employs TRBV5-4 and TRBJ2-7; the D gene is possibly TRBD2 (7 bases). The CDR3 spans 15 residues. Per the germline V gene, CDR1 is SGHNT and CDR2 is YYREEE (reference sequence). Trimming shortened V by 4 bases and J by 2 bases, and 16 bases separated the two germline ends.

This rearrangement joins TRBV18 to TRBJ1-1; D is possibly TRBD1 (6 bases). The CDR3 contains 15 residues. Germline lookup yields CDR1 KGHSH and CDR2 LQKENI. Trimming took 3 bases from V and 3 from J, leaving 14 bases between them. The CDR3 DNA reads as TGTGCCAGCTCACCGCTCAGGGGAGGGGACACTGAAGCTTTCTTT. This gives the protein CASSPLRGGDTEAFF.

This clone came up a few times. The rearrangement links TRBV11-2 to TRBJ1-1; TRBD1 matches at 7 bases. Germline CDR1 is SGHAT and CDR2 is FQNNGV. The V and J ends lost 4 bases and 4 bases, in that order; junction bases with no gene match: 6. The CDR3 is made up of 14 amino acids. The CDR3: CASSSIRGSTEAFF. CDR3 bases: TGTGCCAGCAGCTCCATCAGGGGGAGCACTGAAGCTTTCTTT.